This T cell receptor beta chain is from a study of T-cell reconstitution after alpha-beta-depleted transplantation in children (dated by TCRdb to between 2015 and 2016). Concerning the study at large: Using TCR repertoire profiling, the study followed T-cell immune reconstitution in a quantitative way in children after TCRalphabeta/CD19-depleted allogeneic hematopoietic cell transplantation.

The library was built by means of PCR. Sequencing was performed on an Illumina HiSeq 2500. Molecular barcoding was employed in the preparation of TCR libraries, with unique molecular identifiers being used to normalize TCRbeta repertoire quantification. TCRdb's own reprocessing of the public reads used fastp at Q25 and MiXCR and kept productive beta chains. Entries are consolidated by CDR3 protein sequence, retaining the most common genes and DNA. This sample holds some 120,000 distinct CDR3 sequences; more than 20% were observed only once. The ten most abundant clones make up 8% to 11% of the sample. Of note for this clonotype: Its binding antigen is unknown. No qualities accompany the bases; no much larger clone lies one base away.

V trim: 4 bases; J trim: 7 bases; unmatched bases: 11. The germline V gene supplies CDR1 SGHRS and CDR2 YFSETQ. The CDR3 covers 16 residues, taking in both the cysteine and the phenylalanine. Only the CDR3 region is kept as DNA, spanning 48 bases read in frame from base 1. Results and caveats for the whole study, not just this receptor: In some patients, high TCRbeta diversity at day 60 was attributed to recipient T cells and intrathymic progenitors that had survived conditioning. Apparently early alphabetaT-cell count recovery about two months after transplant reportedly relied on only several hundred rapidly expanded clones derived from non-depleted graft cells. The frequencies of hyperexpanded clones fell over the following months, and after one year, T-cell counts and TCRbeta diversity were mostly attributed to newly produced T cells.

The treatment or condition label here, explained by the study, means: allogeneic hematopoietic cell transplantation with graft depleted of TCRalphabeta T cells and CD19 B cells. TCRalphabeta/CD19-depleted allogeneic hematopoietic cell grafts were given to the transplant recipients, all of whom were children. The receptor was isolated from a male patient aged 2-9 years who had a stem cell transplant for chronic granulomatous disease, so the T cells may come from the graft donor. The V and J genes are TRBV5-1 and TRBJ1-4; the central 9 bases match TRBD1. Source: PBMCs, mostly from graft donor cells, taken 180 days after TCRalphabeta/CD19-depleted stem cell transplant. The CDR3 region has the sequence CASSLNHGTGTEKLFF. The DNA reads TGCGCCAGCAGCCTGAACCATGGGACAGGGACTGAAAAACTGTTTTTT.